One TCR beta chain is described in this entry. Its antigen is unknown. This sample was taken from a study of cytomegalovirus exposure and HLA in healthy donors. Study as a whole: Drawn from HLA-typed donors, roughly 87 million unique TCRs were held in an early data release. Genotyping of 300 to 450 donors showed that over 65% belonged to the Caucasian-associated ancestry cluster.

PCR primers comprised 60 Vbeta and 13 Jbeta primers. TCRdb's copy holds only in-frame clones and misses some; the assay was immunoSEQ multiplex PCR. The sample includes about 60,000 clones, around 70% of them seen just once. General study findings and limits: A later analysis reportedly found fewer N-insertions in an Asian-associated ancestry cluster than the approximately 660-donor mean. As a later analysis showed, a missense DCLRE1C variant was linked to trimming of TCR beta V- and J-genes.

This clonotype originated in a woman aged 60-75 years in good health and CMV-seropositive. The specimen was PBMCs.

The DNA of the CDR3 is TGTGCCAGCAGCCTGGACAGCTATATTTTCTATGGCTACACCTTC. This codes for CASSLDSYIFYGYTF. This rearrangement joins TRBV5-8 to TRBJ1-2, with D possibly TRBD1 on 6 matching bases. The V gene lost 4 bases and the J gene lost 4 bases, with 17 bases spanning the gap. Germline V gives CDR1 SGHTS, CDR2 YDEGEE. This CDR3 region has 15 residues. Variable domain in full (rest from reference TRBV5-8 and TRBJ1-2): EAGVTQSPTHLIKTRGQQATLRCSPISGHTSVYWYQQALGLGLQFLLWYDEGEERNRGNFPPRFSGRQFPNYSSELNVNALELEDSALYLCASSLDSYIFYGYTFGSGTRLTVV.